This is a list of T cell receptor beta chains from one sample in a study of blood T cell repertoires in COVID-19. Profiled with immunoSEQ multiplex PCR; TCRdb holds only in-frame clones, not every one. The profile shows approximately 380,000 clones, more than 75% of them singletons. Sequencing input: PBMCs or T cells enriched from blood (not recorded which). The receptor source for this set is a woman between 18 and 29 years old who had recovered from COVID-19. Each CDR3 is given without its conserved first and last residue. D genes are given only for firm matches.

D gene	V gene	CDR3 protein
NA	TRBV9	ASSVGQAGRTTDTQY
TRBD1	TRBV7-9	ASSSDRENLYEQY
NA	TRBV9	ASSVSDFTGELF
TRBD2	TRBV28	ASHRGGAHNEQF
NA	TRBV7-2	ASRNSSGNTIY
TRBD2	TRBV7-6	ASSPEGLAGGLVQF
NA	TRBV29-1	SVENRVLSTGELF
TRBD2	TRBV2	ASKTSGGAWQETQY
TRBD1	TRBV9	ASSVGQGPYEQY
NA	TRBV30	AWNREYYGYT
TRBD2	TRBV7-9	ASSLSGGAGANVLT
TRBD1	TRBV9	ASSARQGRGNTIY
NA	TRBV9	ASSPLARPGDGYT
TRBD1	TRBV18	ATSTGVGSPLH
NA	TRBV13	ASSLRDSYEQY
NA	TRBV6-1	ASSGIQGGFDGNTIY
TRBD1	TRBV4-1	ASSQEDREWAYEQY
TRBD1	TRBV18	ASSPQGAGYT
TRBD2	TRBV6-5	ASRVAGGGTGELF
NA	TRBV7-2	ASSPSRWQEWGNTIY
NA	TRBV6-5	ASSYSPTPYEQY
TRBD1	TRBV5-1	ASSFYRGKTGELF